The 15 T cell receptor beta chains presented below share a single source sample, sequenced in a study of blood T cell repertoires in COVID-19. The repertoire was sequenced with immunoSEQ multiplex PCR; TCRdb's copy has only in-frame clones and lacks some. There are 250,000 or so clones in the sample; roughly 85% occur only once, and 3% to 4% lies in the top ten. Sequenced: peripheral blood. The receptors were gathered from a young woman with acute or convalescent COVID-19.

J is TRBJ1-1 and V is TRBV7-2, with D tentatively TRBD1 (5 bases). Trimming cost V 5 bases and J 4 bases, with 17 bases left between them. Per germline, CDR1 SGHTA and CDR2 FQGNSA. The CDR3 contains 15 residues. The CDR3: CASSPTGLGVTEAFF. In nucleotides, the CDR3 is TGTGCCAGCAGCCCCACGGGACTAGGGGTCACTGAAGCTTTCTTT.

The V call is TRBV5-1, the J call TRBJ1-4, with 9 positions matching TRBD1. The CDR3 contains 14 residues. Germline assignment: CDR1 SGHRS and CDR2 YFSETQ. The ends lost 4 bases at V and 6 bases at J; junction bases unmatched: 4. CDR3 coding DNA: TGCGCCAGCAGCCGCCGGGACAGGGATGAAAAACTGTTTTTT. It is translated as CASSRRDRDEKLFF.

This sequence joins TRBV6-5 and TRBJ1-1; 7 bases map to TRBD1. Looked up from germline, CDR1 is MNHEY and CDR2 is SVGAGI. The CDR3 is 13 residues long. V lost 8 bases and J lost 4; bases outside the gene matches: 7. In DNA, the CDR3 is TGTGCCAGCTTTGGACAGGTCCTCACTGAAGCTTTCTTT. It is translated as CASFGQVLTEAFF.

The V gene is TRBV19, the J gene TRBJ2-3; 7 bases line up with TRBD1. The V segment lost 1 base and the J segment 4 bases; nucleotides outside the gene matches: 8. The CDR3 consists of 16 residues. Per germline, CDR1 LNHDA and CDR2 SQIVND (reference sequence). Here the CDR3 reads CASSIVSQGEADTQYF. CDR3 in DNA: TGTGCCAGTAGTATAGTGTCCCAGGGGGAAGCAGATACGCAGTATTTT.

The J gene is TRBJ1-4, the V gene TRBV11-1; possibly TRBD1 for D (5 bases). V was pared by 5 bases and J by 6 bases, with 10 bases between. Germline values: CDR1 SGHAT, CDR2 FQDESV (reference sequence). The CDR3 is made up of 13 amino acids. CDR3: CASSPAGYEKLFF. Written as DNA, the CDR3 is TGTGCCAGCAGCCCAGCAGGGTATGAAAAACTGTTTTTT.

This chain links TRBV24-1 with TRBJ2-1; D perhaps matches TRBD2 (5 bases). The germline V and J ends were trimmed by 7 bases and 9 bases, with 12 bases remaining between them. The germline CDR1 and CDR2 sequences are KGHDR and SFDVKD. The CDR3 covers 12 residues. The CDR3 region is CATSSGGSEQFF. As DNA, the CDR3 is TGTGCCACCAGCTCCGGAGGCAGTGAGCAGTTCTTC.

Details on this clone: Germline and junction disagree at one end, which may indicate a read error. The CDR3 protein is CASSPGPNGGGPPWQFF. DNA for the CDR3: TGTGCTAGCAGCCCAGGGCCGAACGGGGGAGGGCCCCCATGGCAGTTCTTC. The rearrangement links TRBV7-7 to TRBJ2-1; 7 bases are shared with TRBD2. The germline gives CDR1 SSHAT, CDR2 FNYEAQ (reference sequence). The length of the CDR3 is 17 residues.

The gene calls are TRBV11-2 and TRBJ1-3, with D perhaps matching TRBD1 (6 bases). The CDR3 is 16 amino acids. V gave up 5 bases and J gave up 5 bases, with 19 bases separating them. Germline-derived CDR1 and CDR2 are SGHAT and FQNNGV. CDR3 sequence: CASSVTTGTIRNTIYF. The CDR3 DNA sequence: TGTGCCAGCAGCGTCACAACAGGGACTATAAGAAACACCATATATTTT. The full variable domain, its missing parts supplied by reference TRBV11-2 and TRBJ1-3, is EAGVAQSPRYKIIEKRQSVAFWCNPISGHATLYWYQQILGQGPKLLIQFQNNGVVDDSQLPKDRFSAERLKGVDSTLKIQPAKLEDSAVYLCASSVTTGTIRNTIYFGEGSWLTVV.

The chain combines TRBV4-3 with TRBJ2-7; D is ambiguous. Trimming pared 0 bases from V and 3 bases from J, leaving 12 bases between. The CDR3 sequence is 15 residues long. CDR1 and CDR2 (germline): LGHNA, YSLEER. The CDR3 protein is CASSQERPVGYEQYF. The CDR3 nucleotides read TGCGCCAGCAGCCAAGAGCGTCCCGTTGGCTACGAGCAGTACTTC.

The CDR3 loop reads CASSLLTGTPYEQYF. CDR3 DNA: TGCGCCAGCAGCCTTCTGACAGGGACTCCCTACGAGCAGTACTTC. The chain has TRBV5-1 and TRBJ2-7; tentatively, D is TRBD1 (7 bases). Per germline, CDR1 SGHRS and CDR2 YFSETQ. This CDR3 has 15 residues. Trimming removed 4 bases from V and 2 bases from J, with 16 bases in between.

The V and J genes are TRBV2 and TRBJ1-5; 9 bases map to TRBD1. This CDR3 has 15 amino acids. Trimming at V came to 8 bases and at J to 7 bases, leaving 12 bases not matched to a gene. Germline CDR1 SNHLY, CDR2 FYNNEI. CDR3 coding DNA: TGTGCCAGCTCACTGGGACAGGGTGGAAGACAGCCCCAGCATTTT. Its protein product is CASSLGQGGRQPQHF.

J is TRBJ1-2 and V is TRBV6-5; tentatively, D is TRBD1 (5 bases). Per germline, CDR1 MNHEY and CDR2 SVGAGI. The CDR3 has 14 amino acids. The V end lost 0 bases, the J end lost 7 bases, and 12 bases lay between the germline ends. The CDR3 coding sequence is TGTGCCAGCAGTTACTCCGTGGGGGGGAGTGGCTACACCTTC. As protein: CASSYSVGGSGYTF.

This rearrangement joins TRBV30 to TRBJ2-6; D possibly corresponds to TRBD1 (7 bases). The CDR3 runs to 17 residues. Deletions cut 4 bases from V and 3 bases from J, with 19 bases between. Germline assignment: CDR1 GTSNPN and CDR2 SVGIG (reference sequence). CDR3: CAWTGRGEIVGANVLTF. CDR3 bases: TGTGCCTGGACCGGCAGGGGGGAAATTGTTGGGGCCAACGTCCTGACTTTC.

This rearrangement joins TRBV5-1 to TRBJ2-1; 13 nucleotides line up with TRBD2. The CDR3 extends over 17 amino acids. The germline gives CDR1 SGHRS, CDR2 YFSETQ. V trimming: 4 bases; J trimming: 0 bases; junction bases outside the gene matches: 4. The CDR3 spells CASSQLAGGSSYNEQFF. The CDR3 DNA follows: TGCGCCAGCAGCCAACTAGCGGGGGGGAGCTCCTACAATGAGCAGTTCTTC.

The chain joins TRBV11-3 to TRBJ2-1; 8 bases agree with TRBD2. After removal of 0 bases from V and 0 bases from J, the junction contained 10 bases not matched to a gene. In germline, CDR1 is SGHNT, CDR2 YENEEA. This CDR3 region has 19 residues. The CDR3 DNA reads as TGTGCCAGCAGCTTAGAGGCGGGAGGCCTGCAAAGCTCCTACAATGAGCAGTTCTTC. Amino acid sequence: CASSLEAGGLQSSYNEQFF.